The rows below give T cell receptor beta chains drawn from one sample of a study of blood T cell repertoires in COVID-19. Some clones are missing from TCRdb's copy, which holds only in-frame ones; the method was immunoSEQ multiplex PCR. The sample yields a few hundred thousand clones, about 85% seen once. Sequenced sample: PBMCs or T cells enriched from blood (not recorded which). The receptors stem from a woman between 45 and 60 years old who had recovered from COVID-19. Each CDR3 is given without its conserved first and last residue.

CDR3	J	V
ASSSLAGNTEAF	TRBJ1-1	TRBV28
ATSRGSTGETQY	TRBJ2-5	TRBV15
ASSEIGGDEQF	TRBJ2-1	TRBV2
ASSPSSPGTGYGYT	TRBJ1-2	TRBV21-1
ASSPGQGLMYTEAF	TRBJ1-1	TRBV3-1/TRBV3-2
ASSRTAGRQGTEAF	TRBJ1-1	TRBV18
ASSSYPGGDYGYT	TRBJ1-2	TRBV5-1
ALTRDRDGSNQPQH	TRBJ1-5	TRBV14
ASKRTANTGELF	TRBJ2-2	TRBV7-9
ASSPWGGGGETQY	TRBJ2-5	TRBV5-6
ASSSKAGPSYEQY	TRBJ2-7	TRBV7-7
ARSGLGIGEQF	TRBJ2-1	TRBV30
ASSSYRTGGRYSNQPQH	TRBJ1-5	TRBV5-6
ASSLAFTYEQY	TRBJ2-7	TRBV3-1/TRBV3-2
ASSHDRGLLEQY	TRBJ2-7	TRBV6-5
ASGLGEGGTEAF	TRBJ1-1	TRBV12-5
ASSEVKLARTSYGYT	TRBJ1-2	TRBV5-6
ASSIDFGTGITGELF	TRBJ2-2	TRBV19
ASSSATSGAYNEQF	TRBJ2-1	TRBV2
ASSEGASGGLDTQY	TRBJ2-3	TRBV2